A selection of T cell receptor beta chains follows, all from one sample in a study of T cell responses to AZD1222 COVID-19 vaccine. The table came from immunoSEQ multiplex PCR; TCRdb's copy has only in-frame clones and leaves some out. The profile shows tens of thousands of clones, around nine tenths of them singletons. Material: peripheral blood, obtained on day 0 of AZD1222 vaccination. The receptors come from an adult in good health. CDR3s include the opening cysteine and the closing phenylalanine or tryptophan. D genes are given only for firm matches. Not all rows give a size; the values are once, few, many and, for expanded clones, a class.

>TRBV29-1|12|-|TRBJ2-1|-
TGCAGCGTTGATGGGCCGGGGAATGAGCAGTTCTTC
CSVDGPGNEQFF
>TRBV10-2|15|TRBD1|TRBJ1-5|-
TGCGCCAGTCGACGAGGAGGGACAGGGAATCAGCCCCAGCATTTT
CASRRGGTGNQPQHF
>TRBV19|11|-|TRBJ2-3|-
TGTGCCAGTAAGAAGGCAGATACGCAGTATTTT
CASKKADTQYF
>TRBV25-1|14|TRBD1|TRBJ1-6|-
TGTGCCAGCAGTGAGGGGGGGACAGCTTCACCCCTCCACTTT
CASSEGGTASPLHF
>TRBV4-3|16|TRBD1|TRBJ1-1|-
TGCGCCAGCAGCCACCGGACAGGGGGCCGAGGGACTGAAGCTTTCTTT
CASSHRTGGRGTEAFF
>TRBV19|17|TRBD1|TRBJ1-6|once
TGTGCCAGTAGTATTATCCCTGGGACAGGGTTTCGATCACCCCTCCACTTT
CASSIIPGTGFRSPLHF
>TRBV6-1|17|TRBD2|TRBJ2-7|-
TGTGCCAGCAGTGGGGGACTAGCGGGAGGGCCTTTCTTCGAGCAGTACTTC
CASSGGLAGGPFFEQYF
>TRBV6-6|14|-|TRBJ1-2|few
TGTGCCAGCAGTCAAGAGCCGGCTAGCTATGGCTACACCTTC
CASSQEPASYGYTF
>TRBV5-1|15|TRBD1|TRBJ2-1|-
TGCGCCAGCAGCCGATCGACAGGGATCTACAATGAGCAGTTCTTC
CASSRSTGIYNEQFF
>TRBV2|15|-|TRBJ1-3|few
TGTGCCAGCAGTGCCCGTAGGGGATCTGGAAACACCATATATTTT
CASSARRGSGNTIYF
>TRBV18|14|TRBD1|TRBJ1-6|-
TGTGCCAGCTCACTAACAGGGGATAGGTCACCCCTCCACTTT
CASSLTGDRSPLHF
>TRBV29-1|14|TRBD1|TRBJ1-2|-
TGCAGCGACCTCGGACAGGGTTGGTTATATGGCTACACCTTC
CSDLGQGWLYGYTF
>TRBV15|15|-|TRBJ1-1|-
TGTGCCACCATCAAAAACAGGGAGCGGTACACTGAAGCTTTCTTT
CATIKNRERYTEAFF
>TRBV7-9|13|-|TRBJ2-2|-
TGTGCCAGTACGAGCGGGCGCACCGGGGAGCTGTTTTTT
CASTSGRTGELFF
>TRBV6-4|13|-|TRBJ1-1|few
TGTGCCAGCAGTCCAACAGGGAACACTGAAGCTTTCTTT
CASSPTGNTEAFF
>TRBV6-5|15|-|TRBJ1-5|once
TGTGCCAGCACTACTGACAGGTTAGGCAATCAGCCCCAGCATTTT
CASTTDRLGNQPQHF
>TRBV10-3|14|TRBD2|TRBJ2-1|-
TGTGCCATCAGTCGGACTAGCGGGAGCTATGAGCAGTTCTTC
CAISRTSGSYEQFF
>TRBV2|14|-|TRBJ2-7|-
TGTGCCAGCAGTGAAAGCGGAGATCCTTACGAGCAGTACTTC
CASSESGDPYEQYF
>TRBV6-5|16|TRBD1|TRBJ1-2|-
TGTGCCAGCAGTTACGCCGGGACAGCAGTTTTCTATGGCTACACCTTC
CASSYAGTAVFYGYTF
>TRBV27|13|-|TRBJ2-7|-
TGTGCCAGCAGTTTGTACAGGGTTCACGAGCAGTACTTC
CASSLYRVHEQYF
>TRBV24-1|16|TRBD1|TRBJ2-1|-
TGTGCCACCAGCGAGGGGGACAGGCCCCAGAGGCATGAGCAGTTCTTC
CATSEGDRPQRHEQFF
>TRBV24-1|11|-|TRBJ2-5|-
TGTGCCACCGGGCGCCAAGAGACCCAGTACTTC
CATGRQETQYF
>TRBV5-5|16|-|TRBJ2-7|-
TGTGCCAGCAGCTTGGGAGGGGTGCTCGGGGGCTACGAGCAGTACTTC
CASSLGGVLGGYEQYF
>TRBV15|16|TRBD1|TRBJ1-4|-
TGTGCCACCAGCAGAGATGTAGGACAGGCAGGGGAAAAACTGTTTTTT
CATSRDVGQAGEKLFF
>TRBV21-1|17|-|TRBJ2-7|-
TGTGCCAGCAGCAAAGCGAGGGCAGGCCTCTTCCACTACGAGCAGTACTTC
CASSKARAGLFHYEQYF
>TRBV5-3|20|TRBD2|TRBJ2-1|-
TGTGCCAGAAGCACCACGGGACTAGCGGGAATAAGGGTGGCCTACAATGAGCAGTTCTTC
CARSTTGLAGIRVAYNEQFF
>TRBV12-3/TRBV12-4|13|-|TRBJ1-2|-
TGTGCCAGCAACGACGGGACTAACTATGGCTACACCTTC
CASNDGTNYGYTF
>TRBV29-1|13|-|TRBJ2-2|once
TGCAGCGTTGGCGGGAACAACACCGGGGAGCTGTTTTTT
CSVGGNNTGELFF
>TRBV5-6|15|TRBD2|TRBJ2-1|-
TGTGCCAGCAGTCCGCTAGCGGGAGCCTACAATGAGCAGTTCTTC
CASSPLAGAYNEQFF
>TRBV14|18|-|TRBJ2-5|-
TGTGCCAGCAGCCAAGCGCTCTTAGCGGTCCCTACGCTGGAGACCCAGTACTTC
CASSQALLAVPTLETQYF
>TRBV4-2|18|-|TRBJ1-5|-
TGTGCCAGCAGCCAAGATAACGGGGACCGTTATAGCAATCAGCCCCAGCATTTT
CASSQDNGDRYSNQPQHF
>TRBV10-3|14|-|TRBJ1-5|-
TGTGCCATCAGCCTGCAGATGACAAATCAGCCCCAGCATTTT
CAISLQMTNQPQHF
>TRBV10-1|13|-|TRBJ1-1|-
TGCGCCAGCAGTGAGTCGGCAATTTCTGAAGCTTTCTTT
CASSESAISEAFF
>TRBV30|11|-|TRBJ1-2|-
TGTGCCTGGAGTGAAGGAGGCGGCTACACCTTC
CAWSEGGGYTF
>TRBV4-2|17|TRBD2|TRBJ2-5|-
TGTGCCAGCAGCCAAGAACCGACTAGCGGGTATGGGGAGACCCAGTACTTC
CASSQEPTSGYGETQYF
>TRBV2|11|-|TRBJ1-5|few
TGTGGGGGTTATAGCAATCAGCCCCAGCATTTT
CGGYSNQPQHF
>TRBV20-1|11|-|TRBJ1-3|once
TGCAGTGCTAGAGTCTTAGACACCATATATTTT
CSARVLDTIYF
>TRBV7-9|14|-|TRBJ2-3|-
TGTGCCAGCAGAGGAGACAGGAGCACAGATACGCAGTATTTT
CASRGDRSTDTQYF
>TRBV27|13|TRBD2|TRBJ2-1|-
TGTGCCAGCAGTTTATTGGCTAGCGGTGAGCAGTTCTTC
CASSLLASGEQFF
>TRBV6-1|14|-|TRBJ1-1|-
TGTGCCAGCAGTGAAAGGGAGGAGAACACTGAAGCTTTCTTT
CASSEREENTEAFF
>TRBV6-5|13|-|TRBJ1-5|-
TGTGCCAGCAGTTTAGACATCCATCAGCCCCAGCATTTT
CASSLDIHQPQHF
>TRBV12-3/TRBV12-4|12|-|TRBJ1-2|once
TGTGCCAGCAGTTTAGAAACCTATGGCTACACCTTC
CASSLETYGYTF
>TRBV27|17|-|TRBJ2-5|-
TGTGCCAGCAAGACAGGTTTGGACTTCGTGGAAAGGGGGACCCAGTACTTC
CASKTGLDFVERGTQYF
>TRBV19|15|-|TRBJ1-2|few
TGTGCCAGTAGTATCAACAGGGCGACCTTAGGAGGCTACACCTTC
CASSINRATLGGYTF
>TRBV11-2|17|-|TRBJ2-3|-
TGTGCCAGCAGCTTAGATAACCACGGGGGAGGCACAGATACGCAGTATTTT
CASSLDNHGGGTDTQYF
>TRBV5-1|14|-|TRBJ2-7|-
TGCGCCAGCAGCAACTTCGGAGGGGGGTTAGAGCAGTACTTC
CASSNFGGGLEQYF
>TRBV3-1/TRBV3-2|17|TRBD2|TRBJ2-5|once
TGTGCCAGCAGCTACGGGACTAGCGGGAGGGCGGGAGAGACCCAGTACTTC
CASSYGTSGRAGETQYF
>TRBV6-6|11|-|TRBJ2-5|-
TGTGCCAGCAGCCCCGACAAGACCCAGTACTTC
CASSPDKTQYF
>TRBV6-5|14|TRBD1|TRBJ1-1|-
TGTGCCAGCGGAGAGACAGGGTGGATCACTGAAGCTTTCTTT
CASGETGWITEAFF